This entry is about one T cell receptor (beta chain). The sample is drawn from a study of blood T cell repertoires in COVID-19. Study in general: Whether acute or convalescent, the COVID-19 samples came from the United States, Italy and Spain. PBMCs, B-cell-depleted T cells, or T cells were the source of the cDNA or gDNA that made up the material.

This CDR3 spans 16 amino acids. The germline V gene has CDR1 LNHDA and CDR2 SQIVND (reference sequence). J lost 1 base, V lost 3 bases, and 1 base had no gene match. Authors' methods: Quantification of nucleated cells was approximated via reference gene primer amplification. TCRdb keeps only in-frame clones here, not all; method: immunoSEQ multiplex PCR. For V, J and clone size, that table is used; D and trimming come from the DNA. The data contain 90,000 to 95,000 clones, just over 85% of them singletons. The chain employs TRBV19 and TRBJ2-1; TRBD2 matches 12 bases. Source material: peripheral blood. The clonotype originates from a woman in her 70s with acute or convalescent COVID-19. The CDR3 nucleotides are TGTGCCAGTAGTATTGGACTAGCGGGGTCCTACAATGAGCAGTTCTTC. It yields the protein CASSIGLAGSYNEQFF.